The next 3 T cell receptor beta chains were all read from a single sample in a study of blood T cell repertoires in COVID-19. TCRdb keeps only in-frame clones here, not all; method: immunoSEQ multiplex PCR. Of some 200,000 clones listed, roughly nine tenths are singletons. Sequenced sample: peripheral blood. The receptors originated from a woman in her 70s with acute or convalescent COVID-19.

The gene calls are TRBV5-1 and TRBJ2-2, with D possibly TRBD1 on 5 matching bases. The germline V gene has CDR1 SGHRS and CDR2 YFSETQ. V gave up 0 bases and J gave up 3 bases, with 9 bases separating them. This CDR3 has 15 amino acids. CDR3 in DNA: TGCGCCAGCAGCTTGGGCAGGGTGGACACCGGGGAGCTGTTTTTT. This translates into CASSLGRVDTGELFF.

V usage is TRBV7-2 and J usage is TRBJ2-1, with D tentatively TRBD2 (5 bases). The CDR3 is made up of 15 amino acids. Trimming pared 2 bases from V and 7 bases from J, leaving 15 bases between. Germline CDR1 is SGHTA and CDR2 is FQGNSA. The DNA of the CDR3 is TGTGCCAGCAGCTTAAGGCGGGCCACGGGGAATGAGCAGTTCTTC. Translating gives CASSLRRATGNEQFF.

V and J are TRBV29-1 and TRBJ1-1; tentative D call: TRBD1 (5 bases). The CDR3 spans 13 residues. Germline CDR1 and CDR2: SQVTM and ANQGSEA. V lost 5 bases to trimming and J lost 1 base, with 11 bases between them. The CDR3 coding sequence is TGCAGCGTTTCAGGGCAGGGGAACACTGAAGCTTTCTTT. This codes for CSVSGQGNTEAFF.